This T cell receptor beta chain was identified during a study of T cell changes during pregnancy in multiple sclerosis. Assay used: immunoSEQ multiplex PCR; TCRdb lists only in-frame clones, some missing. The sample holds tens of thousands of clones, more than 90% seen once. The CDR3 is made up of 14 amino acids. With 2 bases removed from V and 0 bases from J, the gap between germline ends came to 5 bases. Per the germline V gene, CDR1 is SGHTA and CDR2 is FQGNSA. Material: peripheral blood, obtained in the first trimester of pregnancy. The V call is TRBV7-2, the J call TRBJ1-3, with unresolved D. The TCR originated in a female donor in good health, enrolled as a control in a pregnancy study. DNA of the CDR3: TGTGCCAGCAGCTTACACATCTCTGGAAACACCATATATTTT. This sequence encodes CASSLHISGNTIYF.